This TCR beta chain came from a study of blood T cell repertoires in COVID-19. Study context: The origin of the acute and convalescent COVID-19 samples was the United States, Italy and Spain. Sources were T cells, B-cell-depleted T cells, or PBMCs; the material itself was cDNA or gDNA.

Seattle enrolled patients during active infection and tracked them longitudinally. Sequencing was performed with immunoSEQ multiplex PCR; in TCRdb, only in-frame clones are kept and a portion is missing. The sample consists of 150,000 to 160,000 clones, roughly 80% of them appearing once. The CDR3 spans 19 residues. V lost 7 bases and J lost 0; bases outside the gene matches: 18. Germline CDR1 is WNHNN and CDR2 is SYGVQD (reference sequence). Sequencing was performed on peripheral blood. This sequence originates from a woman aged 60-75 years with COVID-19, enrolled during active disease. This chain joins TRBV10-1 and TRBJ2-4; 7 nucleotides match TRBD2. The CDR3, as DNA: TGCGCCAGCACCCTACCCTCGGGCGGGGGACTTCTAGCCAAAAACATTCAGTACTTC. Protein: CASTLPSGGGLLAKNIQYF.